The T cell receptor (beta chain) under discussion was sequenced for a study of identical twins. TCRdb itself ran the 5' RACE reads through MiXCR, one entry per CDR3 protein. The sample shows about 490,000 distinct CDR3 sequences, approximately 14% of them seen only once. Germline CDR1 reads PRHDT; CDR2 reads FYEKMQ (reference sequence). V was shortened by 3 bases and J by 1 base, with 9 bases between the two germline ends. This CDR3 is built from 15 residues. The sample was also reused in another study, on yellow fever vaccine responses in identical twins.

V usage is TRBV13 and J usage is TRBJ2-2; D gene unclear. The sample taken for sequencing was CD4+ T cells sorted from blood. This sequence was found in a woman aged 18-30 years in good health. CDR3 coding DNA: TGTGCCAGCAGCTTGTGGCAGAAGAACACCGGGGAGCTGTTTTTT. Amino acids: CASSLWQKNTGELFF.